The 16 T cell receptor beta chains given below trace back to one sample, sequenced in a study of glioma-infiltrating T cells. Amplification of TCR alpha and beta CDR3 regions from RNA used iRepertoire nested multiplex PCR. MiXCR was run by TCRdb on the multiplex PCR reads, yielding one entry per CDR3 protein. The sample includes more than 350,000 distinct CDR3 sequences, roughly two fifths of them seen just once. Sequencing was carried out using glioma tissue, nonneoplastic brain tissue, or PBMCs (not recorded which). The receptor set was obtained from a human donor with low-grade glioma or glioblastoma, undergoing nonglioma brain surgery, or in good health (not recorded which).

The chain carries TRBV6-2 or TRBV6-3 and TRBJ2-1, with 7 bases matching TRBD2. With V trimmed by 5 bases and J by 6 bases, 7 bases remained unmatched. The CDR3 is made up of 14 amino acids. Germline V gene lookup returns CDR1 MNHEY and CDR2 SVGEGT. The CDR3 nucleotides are TGTGCCAGCAGTGACGGACTAGGTGCCAATGAGCAGTTCTTC. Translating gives CASSDGLGANEQFF.

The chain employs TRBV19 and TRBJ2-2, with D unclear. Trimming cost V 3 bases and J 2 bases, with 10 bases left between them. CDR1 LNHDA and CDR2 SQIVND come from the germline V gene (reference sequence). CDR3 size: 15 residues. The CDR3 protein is CASSISAANTGELFF. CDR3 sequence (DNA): TGTGCCAGTAGTATTTCGGCGGCAAACACCGGGGAGCTGTTTTTT.

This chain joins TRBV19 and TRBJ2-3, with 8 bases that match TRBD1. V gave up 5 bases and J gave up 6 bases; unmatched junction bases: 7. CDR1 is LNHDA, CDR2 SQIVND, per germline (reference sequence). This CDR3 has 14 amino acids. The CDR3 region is CASSSRQGRDTQYF. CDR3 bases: TGTGCCAGTAGTTCCCGACAGGGGCGGGATACGCAGTATTTT.

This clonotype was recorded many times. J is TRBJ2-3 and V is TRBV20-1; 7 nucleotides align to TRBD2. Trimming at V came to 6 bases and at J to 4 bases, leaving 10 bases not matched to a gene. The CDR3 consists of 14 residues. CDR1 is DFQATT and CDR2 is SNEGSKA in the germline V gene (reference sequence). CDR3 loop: CSASGTTGADTQYF. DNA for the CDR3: TGCAGTGCCAGCGGGACTACGGGAGCAGATACGCAGTATTTT.

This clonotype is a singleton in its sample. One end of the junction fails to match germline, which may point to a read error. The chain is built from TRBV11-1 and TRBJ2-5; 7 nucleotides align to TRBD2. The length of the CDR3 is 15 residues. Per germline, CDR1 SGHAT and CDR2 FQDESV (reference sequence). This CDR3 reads CASSPMGGSQETQYF. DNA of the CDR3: TGCGCCAGCAGCCCGATGGGGGGGAGCCAAGAGACCCAGTACTTC.

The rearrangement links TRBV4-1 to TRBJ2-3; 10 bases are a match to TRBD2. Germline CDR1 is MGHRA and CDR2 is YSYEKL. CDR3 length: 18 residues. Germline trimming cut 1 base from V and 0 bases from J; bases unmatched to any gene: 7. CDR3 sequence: CASSQGRTSGDSTDTQYF. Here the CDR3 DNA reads TGCGCCAGCAGCCAAGGGCGGACTAGCGGAGACAGCACAGATACGCAGTATTTT.

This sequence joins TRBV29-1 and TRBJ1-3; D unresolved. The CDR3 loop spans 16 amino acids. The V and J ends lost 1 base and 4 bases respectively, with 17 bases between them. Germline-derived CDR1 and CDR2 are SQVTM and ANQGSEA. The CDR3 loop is CSVEGLSSGEGNTIYF. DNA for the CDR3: TGCAGCGTTGAAGGCCTCTCCTCGGGCGAGGGAAACACCATATATTTT.

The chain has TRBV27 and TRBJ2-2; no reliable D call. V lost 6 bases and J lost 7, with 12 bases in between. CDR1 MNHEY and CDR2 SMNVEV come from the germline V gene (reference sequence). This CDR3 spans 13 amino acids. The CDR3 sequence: CASRPCGYGELFF. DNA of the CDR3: TGTGCCAGCAGACCATGCGGTTACGGGGAGCTGTTTTTT.

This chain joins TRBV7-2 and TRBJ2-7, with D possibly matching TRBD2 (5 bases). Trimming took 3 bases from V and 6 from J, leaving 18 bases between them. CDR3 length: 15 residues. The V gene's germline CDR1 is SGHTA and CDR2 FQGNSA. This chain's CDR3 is CASSFYGVSRREQYF. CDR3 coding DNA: TGTGCCAGCAGCTTTTACGGGGTCTCTCGTCGCGAGCAGTACTTC.

CDR3 DNA sequence: TGCAGCGTTGAGCCTAGCGGGAGTAACACCGGGGAGCTGTTTTTT. Translated, it gives CSVEPSGSNTGELFF. The rearrangement links TRBV29-1 to TRBJ2-2; 10 bases line up with TRBD2. The CDR3 covers 15 residues. Trimming took 3 bases from V and 2 from J; bases not matched to a gene: 3. Germline loops: CDR1 SQVTM, CDR2 ANQGSEA.

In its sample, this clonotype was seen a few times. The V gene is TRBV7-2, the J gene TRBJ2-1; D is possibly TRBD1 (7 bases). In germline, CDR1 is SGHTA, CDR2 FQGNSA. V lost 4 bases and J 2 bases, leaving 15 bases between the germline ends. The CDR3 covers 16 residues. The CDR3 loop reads CASSSGGGGAYNEQFF. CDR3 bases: TGTGCCAGCAGCTCCGGTGGAGGGGGCGCCTACAATGAGCAGTTCTTC.

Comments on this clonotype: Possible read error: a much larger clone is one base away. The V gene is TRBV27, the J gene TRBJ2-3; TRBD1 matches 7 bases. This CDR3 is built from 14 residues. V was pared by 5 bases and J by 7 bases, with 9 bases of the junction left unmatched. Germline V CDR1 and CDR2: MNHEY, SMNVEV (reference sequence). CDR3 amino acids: CASSVVQGRNTQYF. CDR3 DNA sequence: TGTGCCAGCAGTGTAGTACAGGGGAGAAATACGCAGTATTTT.

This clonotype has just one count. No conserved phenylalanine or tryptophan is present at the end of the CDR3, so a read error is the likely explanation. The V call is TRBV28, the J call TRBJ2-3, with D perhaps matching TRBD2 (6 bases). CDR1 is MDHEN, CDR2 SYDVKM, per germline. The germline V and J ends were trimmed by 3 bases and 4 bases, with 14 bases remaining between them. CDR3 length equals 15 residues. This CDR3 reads CASSLRGDGADTQYS. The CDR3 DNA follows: TGTGCCAGCAGTTTGCGGGGTGACGGGGCAGATACGCAGTATTCT.

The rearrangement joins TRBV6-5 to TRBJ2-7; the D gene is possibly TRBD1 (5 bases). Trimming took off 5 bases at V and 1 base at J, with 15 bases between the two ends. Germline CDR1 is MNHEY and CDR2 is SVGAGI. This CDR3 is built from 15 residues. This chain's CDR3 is CASSDFKGKSYEQYF. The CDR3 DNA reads TGTGCCAGCAGTGATTTCAAGGGGAAATCCTACGAGCAGTACTTC.

CDR3 in DNA: TGTGCCAGCAGCCAAGCCGGGAGGGAGCAGTTCTTC. It encodes CASSQAGREQFF. The rearrangement uses TRBV4-2 and TRBJ2-1; 7 bases agree with TRBD2. Germline V gives CDR1 LGHNA, CDR2 YNFKEQ. The CDR3 loop spans 12 amino acids. V was pared by 1 base and J by 10 bases, with 1 base of the junction left unmatched.

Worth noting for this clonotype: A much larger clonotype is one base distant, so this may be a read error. The CDR3 protein is CSFSKGPRNTEALF. CDR3 DNA: TGCAGCTTTAGCAAGGGGCCCAGGAACACTGAAGCTTTATTT. This rearrangement joins TRBV20-1 to TRBJ1-1, with D possibly being TRBD1 (5 bases). This CDR3 spans 14 amino acids. In germline, CDR1 is DFQATT, CDR2 SNEGSKA (reference sequence).